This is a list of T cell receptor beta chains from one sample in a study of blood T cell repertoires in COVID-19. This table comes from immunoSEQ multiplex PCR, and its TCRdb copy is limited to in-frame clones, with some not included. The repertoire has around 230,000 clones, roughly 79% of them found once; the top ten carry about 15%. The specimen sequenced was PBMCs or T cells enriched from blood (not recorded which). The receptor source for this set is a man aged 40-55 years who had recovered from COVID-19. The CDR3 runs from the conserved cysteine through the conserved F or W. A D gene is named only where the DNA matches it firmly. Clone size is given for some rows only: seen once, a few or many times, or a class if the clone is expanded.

TGTGCCAGCAGTTTAGGACAGGGCTGGTATAATTCACCCCTCCACTTT	CASSLGQGWYNSPLHF	TRBV6-5	once	TRBJ1-6	TRBD1	16
TGTGCCAGCTCACCGGGGACAGGGGTTTATGGCTACACCTTC	CASSPGTGVYGYTF	TRBV18	.	TRBJ1-2	TRBD1	14
TGTGCCAGCAGCTTAGGGACAGGGCGGACTGAAGCTTTCTTT	CASSLGTGRTEAFF	TRBV7-3	few	TRBJ1-1	TRBD1	14
TGCGCCAGCAGCCAGACAGGGAGGAAGGCCTACGAGCAGTACTTC	CASSQTGRKAYEQYF	TRBV5-1	once	TRBJ2-7	.	15
TGCGCCAGCAGCCAAGACGGACAGAACTATGGCTACACCTTC	CASSQDGQNYGYTF	TRBV4-3	few	TRBJ1-2	.	14
TGTGCCAGCAGTGAGTTGGGGGCGCAGGTATATGGCTACACCTTC	CASSELGAQVYGYTF	TRBV2	.	TRBJ1-2	.	15
TGTGCCAGCAGCCCCCTCCACACTGAAGCTTTCTTT	CASSPLHTEAFF	TRBV4-2	.	TRBJ1-1	.	12
TGTGCCAGCTCACCAGGGTCCTTCGGAGGGCAGTATTTT	CASSPGSFGGQYF	TRBV18	once	TRBJ2-3	.	13
TGTGCCAGCAGTAAAGGACTAGCGGGAGGTGGAGATACGCAGTATTTT	CASSKGLAGGGDTQYF	TRBV7-6	.	TRBJ2-3	TRBD2	16
TGTGCCAGCAGCAAAAGGGGGGATACGCAGTATTTT	CASSKRGDTQYF	TRBV12-3/TRBV12-4	.	TRBJ2-3	.	12